This T cell receptor (beta chain) was observed in a study of T cell repertoires in cytomegalovirus infection. Study information: Carrying CMV and the relevant HLA type showed in public TCR beta signatures.

TCRdb re-analysed the reads in MiXCR, keeping a single row per CDR3 protein. The sample has 200,000 or so distinct CDR3 sequences; roughly 19% are singletons. Findings of the study overall: Of the TCR beta families, the public ones yielded a cumulative frequency that identified carriers of CMV plus the relevant HLA. HLA-C-restricted CMV clonotypes gave the most frequent clonotype in two of eight donors.

The CDR3 sequence is 17 residues long. CDR1 and CDR2 from the germline V gene are SGHDT and YYEEEE. Trimming took 3 bases from V and 0 from J, leaving 13 bases between them. The sample holds one count of this clonotype. Its specificity is unknown. This rearrangement joins TRBV5-6 to TRBJ1-6; D is undetermined. Material for sequencing was PBMCs. The TCR originated in a human donor in good health (CMV status not recorded). Some clones in this sample may be carry-over from other donors' samples. CDR3 nucleotide sequence: TGTGCCAGCAGCTCACTACCCGCCCGCTCCTATAATTCACCCCTCCACTTT. Protein: CASSSLPARSYNSPLHF.